This TCR beta chain appears in the sequencing data of a study of control samples from healthy donors and cancer patients. The germline V and J ends were trimmed by 4 bases and 7 bases, with 10 bases remaining between them. This CDR3 has 12 amino acids. CDR1 is SNHLY, CDR2 FYNNEI, per germline. Only in-frame clones appear in the TCRdb table, and some are missing; sequencing was by immunoSEQ multiplex PCR. The sample lists approximately 84,000 clones, about four fifths occurring once. The receptor's source is a woman aged 60-70 years in good health. The rearrangement links TRBV2 to TRBJ1-1; D is undetermined. The material sequenced was blood. The CDR3 DNA reads as TGTGCCAGCAGTGCCGAACAGTTTGAAGCTTTCTTT. It translates to CASSAEQFEAFF.